What follows are 25 T cell receptor beta chains derived from one specimen sequenced in a study of blood T cells in healthy people across ages. Next came a second PCR, run for 7 to 11 cycles, which used a sample-barcoded 5' primer along with a J-beta primer mix. From the 5' RACE reads, TCRdb called clonotypes with MiXCR, one entry per CDR3 protein. The repertoire holds roughly 800,000 distinct CDR3 sequences, with around half as singletons. Source material: blood. The receptors stem from an elderly man in good health.

The chain employs TRBV10-2 and TRBJ2-6; tentative D call: TRBD2 (5 bases). Trimming removed 7 bases from V and 2 bases from J, with 9 bases in between. The length of the CDR3 is 14 residues. Germline loops: CDR1 WSHSY, CDR2 SAAADI. The DNA of the CDR3 is TGCGCCAGCACTCGGGGAGCTGGGGCCAACGTCCTGACTTTC. As protein: CASTRGAGANVLTF.

The rearrangement links TRBV5-1 to TRBJ1-1; tentatively, D is TRBD1 (5 bases). V was cut by 3 bases and J by 7 bases, with 10 bases left in between. Per the germline V gene, CDR1 is SGHRS and CDR2 is YFSETQ. There are 12 residues in the CDR3. In DNA, the CDR3 is TGCGCCAGCAGCTCCGGGGGGGATGAAGCTTTCTTT. Translating it yields CASSSGGDEAFF.

The genes are TRBV20-1 and TRBJ1-3, with D tentatively TRBD1 (5 bases). The CDR3 totals 13 residues. Germline CDR1 is DFQATT and CDR2 is SNEGSKA (reference sequence). Trimming removed 1 base at V and 2 bases at J, with 6 bases between. CDR3 nucleotide sequence: TGCAGTGCTAGAGGGACAACTGGAAACACCATATATTTT. This translates into CSARGTTGNTIYF.

The chain recombines TRBV9 with TRBJ2-1; D is unresolved. CDR3 length equals 13 residues. In germline, CDR1 is SGDLS, CDR2 YYNGEE. Deletions cut 3 bases from V and 9 bases from J, with 13 bases between. CDR3 sequence (DNA): TGTGCCAGCAGCGGAGTATTTCTTAGTGAGCAGTTCTTC. Translated, it gives CASSGVFLSEQFF. Combining the CDR3 with reference TRBV9 and TRBJ2-1 gives the whole variable domain DSGVTQTPKHLITATGQRVTLRCSPRSGDLSVYWYQQSLDQGLQFLIQYYNGEERAKGNILERFSAQQFPDLHSELNLSSLELGDSALYFCASSGVFLSEQFFGPGTRLTVL.

This chain joins TRBV7-9 and TRBJ2-3; D gene uncertain. CDR3 length: 15 residues. V lost 5 bases, J lost 1 base, and 13 bases lay in between. Germline CDR1 and CDR2: SEHNR and FQNEAQ (reference sequence). CDR3 sequence: CASSLGPRGTDTQYF. The CDR3 DNA sequence: TGTGCCAGCAGCCTGGGTCCAAGGGGCACAGATACGCAGTATTTT.

This rearrangement joins TRBV10-3 to TRBJ1-6; maybe TRBD1 (5 bases). Germline V gene lookup returns CDR1 ENHRY and CDR2 SYGVKD. V was trimmed by 8 bases and J by 9 bases, leaving 14 bases between them. The CDR3 has 13 amino acids. CDR3 loop: CAILRDSTSPLHF. The CDR3 DNA follows: TGTGCCATCCTTCGGGACTCTACTTCACCCCTCCACTTT.

The chain carries TRBV7-9 and TRBJ1-2; tentatively, D is TRBD1 (5 bases). Germline V CDR1 and CDR2: SEHNR, FQNEAQ (reference sequence). This CDR3 has 14 amino acids. The V end lost 2 bases, the J end lost 6 bases, and 13 bases lay between the germline ends. The CDR3 sequence is CASSLLGAGNGYTF. Written as DNA, the CDR3 is TGTGCCAGCAGCTTACTTGGGGCAGGGAATGGCTACACCTTC.

This clonotype has a handful of counts. The CDR3 DNA reads as TGTGCTAGTGGTGACAGAACTCAAGAGACCCAGTACTTC. Its protein is CASGDRTQETQYF. The V and J genes are TRBV12-5 and TRBJ2-5; possibly TRBD1 for D (5 bases). The germline gives CDR1 LGHNT, CDR2 FRNRAP. This CDR3 has 13 amino acids. V was shortened by 5 bases and J by 2 bases, with 9 bases between the two germline ends.

The CDR3 nucleotides are TGCGCCAGCAGCTTGCCAAGGGACAATGAGCAGTACTTC. It specifies CASSLPRDNEQYF. The chain recombines TRBV5-1 with TRBJ2-5; D possibly corresponds to TRBD1 (6 bases). Trimming stripped 1 base from V and 11 bases from J, with 15 bases between. Germline V CDR1 and CDR2: SGHRS, YFSETQ. The CDR3 has 13 amino acids.

The chain joins TRBV18 to TRBJ2-5; the D gene is possibly TRBD2 (6 bases). The J call is in doubt because the DNA end fits TRBJ2-7 better. This CDR3 is built from 14 residues. Germline assignment: CDR1 KGHSH and CDR2 LQKENI. CDR3 in amino acids: CASSRAGRAYEQYF. The CDR3 DNA reads as TGTGCCAGCTCACGGGCGGGACGGGCCTACGAGCAGTACTTC.

This clonotype was seen more than once but under ten times. The chain has TRBV6-5 and TRBJ1-2; maybe TRBD1 (6 bases). CDR3 length: 11 amino acids. Germline assignment: CDR1 MNHEY and CDR2 SVGAGI. V was clipped by 5 bases and J by 10 bases, with 11 bases between them. DNA of the CDR3: TGTGCCAGCAGTCTGGGGGGCGTCTACACCTTC. Its protein product is CASSLGGVYTF.

The chain carries TRBV29-1 and TRBJ2-1; no firm D call. Germline V CDR1 and CDR2: SQVTM, ANQGSEA. The CDR3 has 13 amino acids. Trimming shortened V by 5 bases and J by 5 bases, and 13 bases separated the two germline ends. The CDR3: CSVSRLLDNEQFF. For the CDR3, the DNA is TGCAGCGTTTCTCGACTGTTAGACAATGAGCAGTTCTTC.

This clonotype was seen only a few times. The chain's CDR3 is CASSVATLGATQETQYF. Here the CDR3 DNA reads TGTGCCAGCAGCGTAGCTACCCTCGGCGCGACTCAAGAGACCCAGTACTTC. The gene calls are TRBV9 and TRBJ2-5; D uncertain. The germline V and J ends were trimmed by 0 bases and 2 bases, with 17 bases remaining between them. The CDR3 is 17 amino acids. Germline assignment: CDR1 SGDLS and CDR2 YYNGEE.

This clonotype was seen a handful of times. The gene calls are TRBV6-1 and TRBJ2-4, with TRBD2 matching 7 bases. CDR3 length: 15 residues. V lost 7 bases to trimming and J lost 3 bases; unmatched junction nucleotides: 9. Looked up from germline, CDR1 is MNHNS and CDR2 is SASEGT. This CDR3 is CASITDRGGKNIQYF. CDR3 coding DNA: TGTGCCAGCATCACGGACCGCGGGGGCAAAAACATTCAGTACTTC.

The chain uses TRBV20-1 and TRBJ1-1; D is ambiguous. CDR1 and CDR2 from the germline V gene are DFQATT and SNEGSKA (reference sequence). This CDR3 is built from 11 residues. This chain's CDR3 is CRKGGHTEAFF. The CDR3 coding sequence is TGCAGGAAGGGAGGGCACACTGAAGCTTTCTTT.

The rearrangement joins TRBV20-1 to TRBJ2-5, with 9 bases identical to TRBD1. Trimming cost V 6 bases and J 4 bases; bases outside gene matches: 6. This CDR3 spans 13 amino acids. CDR1 and CDR2 (germline): DFQATT, SNEGSKA (reference sequence). CDR3 protein: CSAPGTGIETQYF. The CDR3 DNA sequence: TGCAGTGCCCCAGGGACAGGGATAGAGACCCAGTACTTC.

CDR3 amino acids: CASSLRVSEAFF. For the CDR3, the DNA is TGTGCCAGCAGCTTGAGGGTCTCTGAAGCTTTCTTT. The J gene is TRBJ1-1, the V gene TRBV7-2; D is uncertain. The CDR3 has 12 residues. The V end was cut by 3 bases, the J end by 6 bases, with 8 bases between. Germline V CDR1 and CDR2: SGHTA, FQGNSA.

This clonotype was seen more than once but under ten times. The V and J genes are TRBV10-3 and TRBJ2-7, with 10 bases lining up with TRBD2. The CDR3 is 18 amino acids. Unmatched junction bases numbered 12, after V lost 2 bases and J lost 2 bases. The germline V gene encodes CDR1 ENHRY and CDR2 SYGVKD. The CDR3 region is CAISELKGWTSGTYEQYF. CDR3 DNA sequence: TGTGCCATCAGTGAGCTTAAGGGTTGGACTAGCGGTACCTACGAGCAGTACTTC.

This chain uses TRBV24-1 with TRBJ1-2; 9 bases line up with TRBD1. V trimming: 4 bases; J trimming: 6 bases; junction bases outside the gene matches: 8. From germline, CDR1 is KGHDR and CDR2 SFDVKD. The CDR3 covers 15 residues. The CDR3 protein is CATSDPDRGEDGYTF. CDR3 bases: TGTGCCACCAGTGACCCGGACAGGGGCGAGGATGGCTACACCTTC.

The rearrangement joins TRBV6-1 to TRBJ1-2, with 8 bases matching TRBD1. The CDR3 runs to 19 residues. The junction had 18 bases not matched to a gene; V was cut back by 6 bases and J by 0 bases. Germline V gene lookup returns CDR1 MNHNS and CDR2 SASEGT. The CDR3 sequence is CASSGRKGTGSLPNYGYTF. Here the CDR3 DNA reads TGTGCCAGCAGCGGACGAAAAGGGACAGGCAGCCTCCCTAACTATGGCTACACCTTC.

J is TRBJ2-3 and V is TRBV20-1; D unresolved. Trimming pared 5 bases from V and 1 base from J, leaving 13 bases between. This CDR3 has 14 residues. CDR1 is DFQATT and CDR2 is SNEGSKA in the germline V gene (reference sequence). In DNA, the CDR3 is TGCAGTGCTCTATCGAAGGTTGGCACAGATACGCAGTATTTT. This gives the protein CSALSKVGTDTQYF.

There are a few counts of this clonotype. The chain couples TRBV20-1 to TRBJ1-1; D possibly corresponds to TRBD1 (5 bases). CDR3 length equals 14 residues. Germline CDR1 reads DFQATT; CDR2 reads SNEGSKA (reference sequence). V dropped 6 bases and J dropped 7 bases, with 21 bases sitting between them. In DNA, the CDR3 is TGCAGTGCCACCTACAGGACCGGATGGAGTGAAGCTTTCTTT. Translated: CSATYRTGWSEAFF.

This clonotype appeared a single time. The J gene is TRBJ2-5, the V gene TRBV9, with D tentatively TRBD2 (6 bases). The CDR3 totals 16 residues. V was cut by 0 bases and J by 1 base, with 13 bases left in between. Germline values: CDR1 SGDLS, CDR2 YYNGEE. This CDR3 reads CASSVGSTTSQETQYF. The CDR3 DNA reads TGTGCCAGCAGCGTAGGGTCGACGACTAGCCAAGAGACCCAGTACTTC.

The V call is TRBV18, the J call TRBJ2-7; 8 positions agree with TRBD2. V lost 3 bases and J lost 6; bases outside the gene matches: 10. Germline V gene lookup returns CDR1 KGHSH and CDR2 LQKENI. The CDR3 totals 15 residues. The chain's CDR3 is CASSPPISGSPEQYF. CDR3 DNA: TGTGCCAGCTCACCCCCCATCAGCGGGAGCCCCGAGCAGTACTTC.

V usage is TRBV5-4 and J usage is TRBJ2-3, with D possibly being TRBD2 (5 bases). Looked up from germline, CDR1 is SGHNT and CDR2 is YYREEE (reference sequence). This CDR3 spans 15 amino acids. V was shortened by 0 bases and J by 0 bases, with 8 bases between the two germline ends. CDR3 region: CASSLAQRSTDTQYF. CDR3 in DNA: TGTGCCAGCAGCTTGGCACAGCGGAGCACAGATACGCAGTATTTT.